This entry concerns a single T cell receptor beta chain. Germline CDR1 and CDR2: KGHSH and LQKENI. The CDR3 sequence is 15 residues long. Trimming pared 3 bases from V and 6 bases from J, leaving 17 bases between. The sample belongs to a study of control samples from healthy donors and cancer patients. Data came from immunoSEQ multiplex PCR; TCRdb stores just in-frame clones and leaves some out. The sample includes around 100,000 clones, about 90% seen only once; the top ten take more than 15%. The source material was blood. The chain uses TRBV18 and TRBJ1-2; D is possibly TRBD1 (5 bases). This TCR derives from a woman between 50 and 59 years old in good health. The CDR3: CASSPPEGSWNGYTF. DNA of the CDR3: TGTGCCAGCTCACCCCCTGAGGGGAGCTGGAATGGCTACACCTTC.